Presented here are 8 T cell receptor beta chains from one specimen sequenced in a study of T cells of healthy individuals. Each CDR3 protein gets one entry after TCRdb re-called the 5' RACE reads with MiXCR. This repertoire shows about 96,000 distinct CDR3 sequences, roughly a sixth found once; its top ten account for approximately 5.7%. The origin of the receptors is a human donor in good health.

The chain employs TRBV2 and TRBJ2-3, with 13 positions matching TRBD2. V lost 6 bases and J lost 0; bases outside the gene matches: 9. The CDR3 has 18 residues. Germline V gene data show CDR1 as SNHLY and CDR2 as FYNNEI. The CDR3 region has the DNA TGTGCCAGCAGAGACCGACTAGCGGGGGGATCTAGCACAGATACGCAGTATTTT. Encoded protein: CASRDRLAGGSSTDTQYF.

J is TRBJ2-1 and V is TRBV20-1; D perhaps matches TRBD2 (5 bases). The germline V gene has CDR1 DFQATT and CDR2 SNEGSKA (reference sequence). With 5 bases removed from V and 6 bases from J, the gap between germline ends came to 17 bases. CDR3 length: 14 amino acids. CDR3 residues: CSAAAGKFGNEQFF. The CDR3 DNA is TGCAGTGCTGCGGCCGGGAAATTTGGCAATGAGCAGTTCTTC.

This clonotype was counted between two and nine times. The CDR3 sequence is CASSLRTSGRRTDTQYF. The DNA of the CDR3 is TGTGCCAGCAGCTTGAGGACTAGCGGGAGGAGAACAGATACGCAGTATTTT. This rearrangement joins TRBV13 to TRBJ2-3, with 14 bases matching TRBD2. The length of the CDR3 is 17 residues. After removal of 3 bases from V and 3 bases from J, the junction contained 5 bases not matched to a gene. Germline V gene data show CDR1 as PRHDT and CDR2 as FYEKMQ (reference sequence). Full variable domain (rest looked up from reference TRBV13 and TRBJ2-3): AAGVIQSPRHLIKEKRETATLKCYPIPRHDTVYWYQQGPGQDPQFLISFYEKMQSDKGSIPDRFSAQQFSDYHSELNMSSLELGDSALYFCASSLRTSGRRTDTQYFGPGTRLTVL.

Remarks on this clonotype: A much larger clone differs by one base, so this may be a read error. J is TRBJ2-7 and V is TRBV5-1; TRBD1 is a possible D gene (6 bases). The CDR3 is 13 amino acids. Trimming took 9 bases from V and 5 from J, leaving 18 bases between them. Germline CDR1 is SGHRS and CDR2 is YFSETQ. Written as DNA, the CDR3 is TGCGCCAACACGGGACATGCGTATGACGAGCAGTACTTC. Protein: CANTGHAYDEQYF.

This clonotype came up many times. DNA for the CDR3: TGCGCCAGCAGGGGGACAGCCAACTATGGCTACACCTTC. Its protein product is CASRGTANYGYTF. The chain has TRBV5-1 and TRBJ1-2; 7 nucleotides match TRBD1. The CDR3 runs 13 residues. The junction had 3 bases not matched to a gene; V was cut back by 5 bases and J by 2 bases. Per the germline V gene, CDR1 is SGHRS and CDR2 is YFSETQ.

This clonotype appeared many times. This chain joins TRBV20-1 and TRBJ1-4; D gene uncertain. Per germline, CDR1 DFQATT and CDR2 SNEGSKA (reference sequence). There are 14 residues in the CDR3. Trimming stripped 6 bases from V and 7 bases from J, with 18 bases between. CDR3 sequence reads: CSAKGRGDGEKLFF. In DNA form, the CDR3 reads TGCAGTGCAAAAGGGCGGGGTGACGGTGAAAAACTGTTTTTT.

This clonotype was seen only a few times. CDR3 DNA: TGCAGTGCCAGACAGCGGGCGGTTTCCTACAATGAGCAGTTCTTC. Translation gives CSARQRAVSYNEQFF. The chain has TRBV20-1 and TRBJ2-1; tentative D call: TRBD2 (6 bases). Germline V gene sequence: CDR1 DFQATT, CDR2 SNEGSKA (reference sequence). The CDR3 is 15 residues long. V lost 6 bases to trimming and J lost 1 base, with 16 bases between them.

The chain employs TRBV5-1 and TRBJ2-7, with D unresolved. Germline CDR1 SGHRS, CDR2 YFSETQ. This CDR3 comprises 14 residues. The V gene lost 0 bases and the J gene lost 4 bases, with 11 bases spanning the gap. This chain's CDR3 is CASSLVGMGYEQYF. The CDR3 DNA is TGCGCCAGCAGCTTGGTGGGGATGGGATACGAGCAGTACTTC. The full variable domain, completed using reference TRBV5-1 and TRBJ2-7, is KAGVTQTPRYLIKTRGQQVTLSCSPISGHRSVSWYQQTPGQGLQFLFEYFSETQRNKGNFPGRFSGRQFSNSRSEMNVSTLELGDSALYLCASSLVGMGYEQYFGPGTRLTVT.